Each of the 30 T cell receptor beta chains below was sequenced from the same sample in a study of T cell responses to AZD1222 COVID-19 vaccine. Sequenced by immunoSEQ multiplex PCR; TCRdb stores in-frame clones only, minus some. The sample contains 75,000 to 100,000 clones, 90% of which appear only once. This specimen was peripheral blood, taken on day 0 of AZD1222 vaccination. These receptors all stem from an adult in good health.

The chain uses TRBV2 and TRBJ1-2; TRBD1 is a possible D gene (6 bases). CDR3 length: 16 residues. The ends were cut back, 2 bases at V and 6 bases at J, with 19 bases in the middle. Germline CDR1 and CDR2: SNHLY and FYNNEI. The CDR3 loop reads CASSEFPGAKGNGYTF. As DNA, the CDR3 is TGTGCCAGCAGTGAATTCCCGGGGGCGAAGGGAAATGGCTACACCTTC.

The chain joins TRBV7-3 to TRBJ2-3; D call uncertain. Trimming stripped 3 bases from V and 2 bases from J, with 9 bases between. The CDR3 contains 14 residues. Per germline, CDR1 SGHTA and CDR2 FQGTGA. The CDR3 sequence: CASSFGVSTDTQYF. As DNA, the CDR3 is TGTGCCAGCAGCTTTGGCGTCTCCACAGATACGCAGTATTTT. The full variable domain, with the rest looked up from reference TRBV7-3 and TRBJ2-3, is GAGVSQTPSNKVTEKGKYVELRCDPISGHTALYWYRQSLGQGPEFLIYFQGTGAADDSGLPNDRFFAVRPEGSVSTLKIQRTERGDSAVYLCASSFGVSTDTQYFGPGTRLTVL.

A single count supports this clone. The CDR3: CASSGQTGRFSEQYF. For the CDR3, the DNA is TGTGCCAGCAGCGGTCAGACAGGTCGTTTTTCCGAGCAGTACTTC. The chain carries TRBV14 and TRBJ2-7; D perhaps matches TRBD1 (6 bases). Germline assignment: CDR1 SGHDN and CDR2 FVKESK. This CDR3 comprises 15 residues. The V end was cut by 5 bases, the J end by 6 bases, with 20 bases between.

The chain recombines TRBV6-5 with TRBJ1-2; D call uncertain. The V end was cut by 6 bases, the J end by 4 bases, with 15 bases between. Germline CDR1 and CDR2: MNHEY and SVGAGI. CDR3 size: 14 residues. The CDR3 nucleotides are TGTGCCAGCAGCGGAGCCGAACCTGGCTATGGCTACACCTTC. Its translation: CASSGAEPGYGYTF.

This clone was counted a single time. V is TRBV3-1 (or the pseudogene TRBV3-2) and J is TRBJ2-2; maybe TRBD1 (6 bases). V was pared by 0 bases and J by 2 bases, with 19 bases between. The germline gives CDR1 LGHDT, CDR2 YNNKEL (reference sequence). The CDR3 runs 19 residues. Here the CDR3 DNA reads TGTGCCAGCAGCCAAGACCACTTACAACGGGACACTAACACCGGGGAGCTGTTTTTT. This sequence encodes CASSQDHLQRDTNTGELFF.

The DNA for the CDR3 is TGTGCCAGCAGCGTTACGGGGACAGCACGGTATACGCAGTATTTT. Translating it yields CASSVTGTARYTQYF. The rearrangement joins TRBV9 to TRBJ2-3, with 7 positions matching TRBD1. Germline assignment: CDR1 SGDLS and CDR2 YYNGEE. The CDR3 runs 15 residues. The junction had 10 bases not matched to a gene; V was cut back by 2 bases and J by 7 bases.

The CDR3, as DNA: TGTGCCAGCAGCTCCGGAGGGTTCGGCCGAAACACCATATATTTT. Protein product: CASSSGGFGRNTIYF. The chain joins TRBV5-4 to TRBJ1-3; D is ambiguous. V was shortened by 3 bases and J by 5 bases, with 15 bases between the two germline ends. CDR3 length: 15 amino acids. The germline gives CDR1 SGHNT, CDR2 YYREEE (reference sequence).

This clone appeared once. V gene TRBV6-2 or TRBV6-3 combines with J gene TRBJ1-1, with a weak D call TRBD1 (5 bases). CDR3 length equals 16 residues. The ends were cut back, 2 bases at V and 1 base at J, with 14 bases in the middle. Germline V gene sequence: CDR1 MNHEY, CDR2 SVGEGT. The CDR3 nucleotides read TGTGCCAGCAGTTACGGAGGGGAGGGGACGAACACTGAAGCTTTCTTT. It translates to CASSYGGEGTNTEAFF.

The chain combines TRBV11-1 with TRBJ1-6; 8 bases agree with TRBD1. With V trimmed by 1 base and J by 9 bases, 8 bases remained unmatched. CDR3 length: 16 residues. Per germline, CDR1 SGHAT and CDR2 FQDESV (reference sequence). The CDR3 loop reads CASSLEGQGAASPLHF. The DNA of the CDR3 is TGTGCCAGCAGCTTAGAGGGCCAGGGGGCTGCTTCACCCCTCCACTTT.

The chain links TRBV18 to TRBJ1-5; tentatively, D is TRBD1 (6 bases). CDR1 and CDR2 (germline): KGHSH, LQKENI. V lost 3 bases and J lost 0, with 9 bases in between. CDR3 size: 15 residues. As DNA, the CDR3 is TGTGCCAGCTCACCTAGGACAGCTAGCAATCAGCCCCAGCATTTT. The encoded protein is CASSPRTASNQPQHF.

The chain couples TRBV6-6 to TRBJ1-4, with D tentatively TRBD1 (6 bases). Trimming left V 4 bases short and J 6 bases short, with 18 bases between. The CDR3 consists of 16 residues. Germline V gene data show CDR1 as MNHNY and CDR2 as SVGAGI (reference sequence). The CDR3 spells CASSSELPGVDEKLFF. Written as DNA, the CDR3 is TGTGCCAGCAGTTCCGAATTACCAGGGGTAGATGAAAAACTGTTTTTT.

The chain is built from TRBV5-1 and TRBJ1-5, with TRBD1 identical over 7 bases. The CDR3 covers 16 residues. The V and J ends lost 4 bases and 3 bases, in that order; junction bases with no gene match: 10. Per the germline V gene, CDR1 is SGHRS and CDR2 is YFSETQ. CDR3 sequence reads: CASSQIRDRDNQPQHF. The CDR3 DNA is TGCGCCAGCAGCCAAATACGAGACAGGGACAATCAGCCCCAGCATTTT.

The V and J genes are TRBV18 and TRBJ1-1, with TRBD1 as a possible D gene (5 bases). The V and J ends lost 0 bases and 1 base respectively, with 6 bases between them. This CDR3 spans 14 amino acids. Germline CDR1 is KGHSH and CDR2 is LQKENI. The CDR3 protein is CASSPPGGNTEAFF. Here the CDR3 DNA reads TGTGCCAGCTCACCACCTGGGGGGAACACTGAAGCTTTCTTT.

The chain employs TRBV5-5 and TRBJ2-2; 8 nucleotides line up with TRBD1. Germline loops: CDR1 SGHKS, CDR2 YYEKEE (reference sequence). J gave up 6 bases and V 6 bases, and 4 bases lay outside the gene matches. The CDR3 is made up of 13 amino acids. CDR3 DNA sequence: TGTGCCAGCACTAACAGGGGGGCCGGGGAGCTGTTTTTT. Its protein product is CASTNRGAGELFF.

V is TRBV2 and J is TRBJ2-7; possible D gene TRBD2, 5 bases. This CDR3 region has 16 residues. The germline CDR1 and CDR2 sequences are SNHLY and FYNNEI. V dropped 2 bases and J dropped 5 bases, with 19 bases sitting between them. This CDR3 is CASSESRGWAGDEQYF. In nucleotides, the CDR3 is TGTGCCAGCAGTGAAAGCCGGGGATGGGCGGGCGACGAGCAGTACTTC.

V gene TRBV19 combines with J gene TRBJ1-1; D remains ambiguous. V gave up 5 bases and J gave up 0 bases, with 7 bases separating them. Per germline, CDR1 LNHDA and CDR2 SQIVND (reference sequence). This CDR3 spans 13 amino acids. For the CDR3, the DNA is TGTGCCAGTAGTCTATTGGTGAACACTGAAGCTTTCTTT. Translation: CASSLLVNTEAFF.

This chain joins TRBV25-1 and TRBJ1-6, with 8 positions matching TRBD1. The germline V gene has CDR1 MGHDK and CDR2 SYGVNS. This CDR3 contains 15 residues. V shed 4 bases, J shed 5 bases, and the junction held 4 bases outside the gene matches. CDR3: CASSAQGQDNSPLHF. CDR3 coding DNA: TGTGCCAGCAGTGCACAGGGACAGGATAATTCACCCCTCCACTTT.

The chain recombines TRBV7-2 with TRBJ2-1, with 13 bases identical to TRBD2. The germline gives CDR1 SGHTA, CDR2 FQGNSA. The CDR3 runs to 16 residues. With V trimmed by 5 bases and J by 8 bases, 9 bases remained unmatched. CDR3 in DNA: TGTGCCAGCAGCCCCTCCGGGACTAGCGGGGTGTATGAGCAGTTCTTC. Residues: CASSPSGTSGVYEQFF.

This chain uses TRBV6-1 with TRBJ1-2; TRBD1 agrees at 9 bases. The CDR3 runs to 15 residues. CDR1 and CDR2 (germline): MNHNS, SASEGT. The junction had 6 bases not matched to a gene; V was cut back by 3 bases and J by 4 bases. CDR3 in DNA: TGTGCCAGCAGTGAGTTGGGACAGGGTCGCTATGGCTACACCTTC. The encoded protein is CASSELGQGRYGYTF.

The chain joins TRBV24-1 to TRBJ2-3; 7 positions match TRBD2. CDR3 length: 12 amino acids. Germline V lookup: CDR1 KGHDR, CDR2 SFDVKD. The junction had 1 base not matched to a gene; V was cut back by 7 bases and J by 4 bases. CDR3 protein: CATSRGADTQYF. Here the CDR3 DNA reads TGTGCCACCAGCCGGGGGGCAGATACGCAGTATTTT.

The chain links TRBV7-3 to TRBJ2-7; no reliable D call. Trimming removed 8 bases from V and 6 bases from J, with 11 bases in between. This CDR3 has 11 amino acids. The germline gives CDR1 SGHTA, CDR2 FQGTGA. The CDR3 here is CASHGVGEQYF. The CDR3 DNA is TGTGCCAGCCATGGGGTCGGCGAGCAGTACTTC.

V is TRBV7-3 and J is TRBJ2-3; 8 positions agree with TRBD1. The CDR3 spans 16 residues. Trimming cost V 2 bases and J 4 bases; bases outside gene matches: 8. Germline V gives CDR1 SGHTA, CDR2 FQGTGA. The CDR3 here is CASSLVIQGAADTQYF. In nucleotides, the CDR3 is TGTGCCAGCAGCTTAGTGATTCAGGGGGCAGCAGATACGCAGTATTTT.

The chain has TRBV11-2 and TRBJ2-1; 7 bases match TRBD1. The V gene's germline CDR1 is SGHAT and CDR2 FQNNGV. V was pared by 1 base and J by 9 bases, with 6 bases of the junction left unmatched. The CDR3 covers 14 residues. This CDR3 is CASSLVSPGGEQFF. The CDR3 DNA sequence: TGTGCCAGCAGCTTAGTGTCCCCAGGGGGTGAGCAGTTCTTC.

The chain joins TRBV6-2 or TRBV6-3 to TRBJ1-3; possible D gene TRBD1, 5 bases. The ends were cut back, 6 bases at V and 0 bases at J, with 12 bases in the middle. CDR1 is MNHEY and CDR2 is SVGEGT in the germline V gene. The CDR3 runs to 15 residues. The CDR3 nucleotides read TGTGCCAGCAGCCTGACGACAGCCTCTGGAAACACCATATATTTT. It yields the protein CASSLTTASGNTIYF.

This clone appeared a few times. The chain employs TRBV7-3 and TRBJ2-2, with D possibly being TRBD2 (6 bases). This CDR3 spans 16 amino acids. Trimming shortened V by 4 bases and J by 7 bases, and 19 bases separated the two germline ends. Germline V lookup: CDR1 SGHTA, CDR2 FQGTGA. The CDR3 spells CASSSRGGATGGELFF. DNA for the CDR3: TGTGCCAGCAGCTCCCGAGGAGGGGCGACCGGCGGGGAGCTGTTTTTT.

The V call is TRBV27, the J call TRBJ1-5; D is unresolved. The germline CDR1 and CDR2 sequences are MNHEY and SMNVEV (reference sequence). This CDR3 is 13 amino acids long. V shed 5 bases and J shed 4 bases, with 9 bases lying between them. Written as DNA, the CDR3 is TGTGCCAGCAGTCTGGTTAGGAATCAGCCCCAGCATTTT. Protein: CASSLVRNQPQHF.

This rearrangement joins TRBV19 to TRBJ2-2; D is unresolved. Trimming stripped 2 bases from V and 4 bases from J, with 8 bases between. CDR3 length: 14 amino acids. Germline values: CDR1 LNHDA, CDR2 SQIVND (reference sequence). The CDR3 protein is CASSIPTSTGELFF. DNA for the CDR3: TGTGCCAGTAGTATACCGACTTCCACCGGGGAGCTGTTTTTT.

CDR3: CASSSGQGAYTEAFF. DNA for the CDR3: TGTGCCAGCAGTTCGGGACAGGGGGCGTACACTGAAGCTTTCTTT. The rearrangement links TRBV27 to TRBJ1-1; 12 positions match TRBD1. The CDR3 contains 15 residues. The J segment lost 3 bases and the V segment lost 4 bases, leaving 3 bases of the junction unmatched. Looked up from germline, CDR1 is MNHEY and CDR2 is SMNVEV (reference sequence).

This clone was seen just once. CDR3 sequence: CASSSGHSYGYTF. The CDR3, as DNA: TGTGCCAGCAGCTCCGGGCATTCCTATGGCTACACCTTC. This chain joins TRBV6-5 and TRBJ1-2, with D uncertain. V lost 6 bases, J lost 4 bases, and 12 bases lay in between. CDR3 length equals 13 residues. Germline loops: CDR1 MNHEY, CDR2 SVGAGI.

The chain couples TRBV7-2 to TRBJ1-6; no clear D gene. Trimming cost V 5 bases and J 2 bases, with 13 bases left between them. The CDR3 contains 16 residues. Germline V gives CDR1 SGHTA, CDR2 FQGNSA. For the CDR3, the DNA is TGTGCCAGCAGCCCTACACACAGTCCCTATAATTCACCCCTCCACTTT. Protein: CASSPTHSPYNSPLHF.